This T cell receptor (beta chain) emerged from a study of blood T cells in healthy people across ages. Per germline, CDR1 LGHNA and CDR2 YNFKEQ. V was clipped by 1 base and J by 3 bases; unmatched bases: 12. This CDR3 has 17 residues. The table lists this clonotype with many counts. A second about 6 to 12 cycle PCR used barcoded and J-beta primers. TCRdb re-derived calls from the 5' RACE reads in MiXCR, one entry per CDR3 protein. The sample yields fewer than 700,000 distinct CDR3 sequences, over 40% seen once. The rearrangement joins TRBV4-2 to TRBJ2-7; 7 nucleotides line up with TRBD2. The receptor comes from a man older than 75 in good health. The sample was blood. CDR3 sequence (DNA): TGTGCCAGCAGCCAAGGCCTCCGGGCGGGAGTAGGCTACGAGCAGTACTTC. This sequence encodes CASSQGLRAGVGYEQYF.